Detailed here is one TCR beta chain. The data were taken from a study of blood T cell repertoires in COVID-19. Study as a whole: Material from acute and convalescent COVID-19 was sourced from the United States, Italy and Spain. PBMCs, B-cell-depleted T cells, or T cells were the source of the cDNA or gDNA that made up the material.

J gave up 4 bases and V 5 bases, and 22 bases lay outside the gene matches. CDR1 and CDR2 from the germline V gene are MDHEN and SYDVKM. The CDR3 has 20 amino acids. Libraries were prepared by immunoSEQ multiplex PCR; TCRdb keeps only in-frame clonotypes and omits some of them. This table holds around 16,000 clones, about 86% found once. Sequences were obtained from peripheral blood. The chain is built from TRBV28 and TRBJ1-1; 10 positions match TRBD1. The sequence came from a man aged 60-69 years with acute or convalescent COVID-19. The CDR3 DNA is TGTGCCAGCAGTCCCGGGGACAGGGGTCGCCCCTGGGATTGGGCCACTGAAGCTTTCTTT. Protein sequence: CASSPGDRGRPWDWATEAFF.